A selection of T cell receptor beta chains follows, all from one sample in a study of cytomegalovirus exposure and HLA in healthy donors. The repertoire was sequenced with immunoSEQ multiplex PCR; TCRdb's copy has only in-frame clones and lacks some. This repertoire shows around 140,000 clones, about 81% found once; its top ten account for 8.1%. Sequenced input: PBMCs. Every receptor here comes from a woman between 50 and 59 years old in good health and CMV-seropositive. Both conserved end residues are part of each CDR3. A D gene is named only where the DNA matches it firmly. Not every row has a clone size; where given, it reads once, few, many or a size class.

CDR3aa: CASSEAMWQGLYGYTF
CDR3nt: TGTGCCAGCAGTGAAGCGATGTGGCAGGGGCTATATGGCTACACCTTC
j_gene: TRBJ1-2
abundance: -
d_gene: -
v_gene: TRBV2
len: 16

CDR3aa: CSALLAGNQYF
CDR3nt: TGCAGTGCCCTACTAGCGGGGAATCAGTACTTC
j_gene: TRBJ2-7
abundance: -
d_gene: TRBD2
v_gene: TRBV20-1
len: 11

CDR3aa: CASSVSGGRADTQYF
CDR3nt: TGTGCCAGCAGTGTCTCCGGGGGGCGTGCAGATACGCAGTATTTT
j_gene: TRBJ2-3
abundance: -
d_gene: -
v_gene: TRBV25-1
len: 15

CDR3aa: CASSLGLAEGGAQYF
CDR3nt: TGCGCCAGCAGCCTTGGCCTAGCGGAGGGTGGGGCCCAGTACTTC
j_gene: TRBJ2-5
abundance: -
d_gene: TRBD2
v_gene: TRBV5-1
len: 15

CDR3aa: CASSEIAGGSYEQYF
CDR3nt: TGTGCCAGTAGCGAAATAGCGGGAGGTTCCTACGAGCAGTACTTC
j_gene: TRBJ2-7
abundance: -
d_gene: TRBD2
v_gene: TRBV19
len: 15

CDR3aa: CASSPTRRDRGLAGGRWDNEQFF
CDR3nt: TGTGCCAGCTCACCAACTCGGCGGGACAGGGGACTAGCGGGGGGGCGCTGGGACAATGAGCAGTTCTTC
j_gene: TRBJ2-1
abundance: -
d_gene: TRBD2
v_gene: TRBV18
len: 23

CDR3aa: CASSELRSNQPQHF
CDR3nt: TGTGCCAGCTCGGAACTGCGGAGCAATCAGCCCCAGCATTTT
j_gene: TRBJ1-5
abundance: -
d_gene: -
v_gene: TRBV2
len: 14

CDR3aa: CAWSAPDRGNYNEQFF
CDR3nt: TGTGCCTGGAGTGCACCGGACAGGGGAAACTACAATGAGCAGTTCTTC
j_gene: TRBJ2-1
abundance: -
d_gene: TRBD1
v_gene: TRBV30
len: 16

CDR3aa: CASRGDRWDTEAFF
CDR3nt: TGTGCCAGTAGAGGGGACAGGTGGGACACTGAAGCTTTCTTT
j_gene: TRBJ1-1
abundance: once
d_gene: TRBD1
v_gene: TRBV19
len: 14

CDR3aa: CASSEERAGPAALYSGAEAFF
CDR3nt: TGTGCCAGCAGTGAAGAAAGGGCAGGGCCGGCCGCGTTGTACAGTGGTGCTGAAGCTTTCTTT
j_gene: TRBJ1-1
abundance: -
d_gene: -
v_gene: TRBV6-1
len: 21

CDR3aa: CASSVARGNEQFF
CDR3nt: TGTGCCAGCAGCGTAGCCCGGGGCAATGAGCAGTTCTTC
j_gene: TRBJ2-1
abundance: -
d_gene: -
v_gene: TRBV9
len: 13

CDR3aa: CASSPRGLRGYTF
CDR3nt: TGTGCCAGCAGCCCCAGGGGGCTACGGGGCTACACCTTC
j_gene: TRBJ1-2
abundance: -
d_gene: TRBD1
v_gene: TRBV27
len: 13

CDR3aa: CASGGQGRETQYF
CDR3nt: TGTGCCAGCGGAGGACAGGGCCGAGAGACCCAGTACTTC
j_gene: TRBJ2-5
abundance: -
d_gene: TRBD1
v_gene: TRBV2
len: 13

CDR3aa: CASSWTGSNQPQHF
CDR3nt: TGTGCCAGTAGTTGGACAGGGAGCAATCAGCCCCAGCATTTT
j_gene: TRBJ1-5
abundance: -
d_gene: TRBD1
v_gene: TRBV19
len: 14

CDR3aa: CASSYAVVGNTEAFF
CDR3nt: TGTGCCAGCAGTTACGCGGTCGTGGGGAACACTGAAGCTTTCTTT
j_gene: TRBJ1-1
abundance: -
d_gene: -
v_gene: TRBV6-6
len: 15

CDR3aa: CASRGGLAGEETQYF
CDR3nt: TGCGCCAGCAGGGGGGGACTAGCGGGAGAAGAGACCCAGTACTTC
j_gene: TRBJ2-5
abundance: -
d_gene: TRBD2
v_gene: TRBV5-1
len: 15